Shown below are 25 T cell receptor beta chains from a single sample sequenced in a study of T cell clones after liver transplantation (dated by TCRdb to between 2017 and 2020). Library method: the immunoSEQ multiplex PCR assay. TCRdb obtained this table from immuneACCESS and retained in-frame rearrangements with V and J assigned. These tables miss some clones; where compared with another copy, unresolved V genes account for less than half of the shortfall, and the remainder is unexplained. The sample yields some 70,000 clones; 75% to 90% were counted once. About 0.64% of the sample goes to the ten largest clones. Sample time point, as interpreted from the label and publication: pre-transplant. This specimen was CD4+ T cells from blood, taken before liver transplant. These receptors all come from a human donor who received a liver transplant.

V is TRBV30 and J is TRBJ1-3; the D is unclear. The V end was cut by 8 bases, the J end by 0 bases, with 11 bases between. The CDR3 covers 13 residues. CDR1 and CDR2 (germline): GTSNPN, SVGIG (reference sequence). The CDR3 sequence: CARTVNSGNTIYF. The CDR3 bases are TGTGCCCGCACGGTCAACTCTGGAAACACCATATATTTT.

The gene calls are TRBV28 and TRBJ2-7; D is possibly TRBD1 (6 bases). Between the trimmed V and J ends, which lost 4 bases and 3 bases, there was a span of 16 bases. CDR1 MDHEN and CDR2 SYDVKM come from the germline V gene. The CDR3 spans 15 residues. CDR3 loop: CASSSRDIPNYEQYF. DNA of the CDR3: TGTGCCAGCAGTTCCCGGGACATACCTAACTACGAGCAGTACTTC.

This chain connects TRBV27 to TRBJ2-7; 12 nucleotides agree with TRBD1. Germline values: CDR1 MNHEY, CDR2 SMNVEV (reference sequence). The CDR3 has 14 amino acids. Trimming removed 8 bases from V and 7 bases from J; junction bases left unmatched: 9. The CDR3 nucleotides are TGTGCCAGCCGGTTCCGGGACAGGGGGCGAGAGCAGTACTTC. Its protein is CASRFRDRGREQYF.

The chain recombines TRBV6-1 with TRBJ2-2; 9 nucleotides line up with TRBD2. This CDR3 is built from 14 residues. The V segment lost 7 bases and the J segment 7 bases; nucleotides outside the gene matches: 7. Germline V gene data show CDR1 as MNHNS and CDR2 as SASEGT. The CDR3 coding sequence is TGTGCCAGCACACCTAGCGGGACCGGCGGGGAGCTGTTTTTT. Its protein is CASTPSGTGGELFF.

This chain joins TRBV5-1 and TRBJ1-4, with 8 bases identical to TRBD1. Trimming at V came to 4 bases and at J to 8 bases, leaving 10 bases not matched to a gene. CDR1 and CDR2 from the germline V gene are SGHRS and YFSETQ. The CDR3 totals 15 residues. In DNA form, the CDR3 reads TGCGCCAGCAGCATCTTTGGACAGGGAGGAGAAAAACTGTTTTTT. Protein sequence: CASSIFGQGGEKLFF.

This clone was seen more than once but under ten times. The V and J genes are TRBV6-6 and TRBJ2-5; D may correspond to TRBD1 or TRBD2 (6 bases each). V lost 5 bases, J lost 5 bases, and 12 bases lay in between. The CDR3 totals 13 residues. Germline V gene data show CDR1 as MNHNY and CDR2 as SVGAGI (reference sequence). CDR3 protein: CASSPQGRETQYF. The CDR3 bases are TGTGCCAGCAGTCCCCAGGGGAGGGAGACCCAGTACTTC.

CDR3 residues: CASLFAAEAFF. CDR3 coding DNA: TGTGCCAGCCTATTCGCCGCTGAAGCTTTCTTT. The J gene is TRBJ1-1, the V gene TRBV2; D unclear. Germline assignment: CDR1 SNHLY and CDR2 FYNNEI. This CDR3 is 11 amino acids long. Trimming pared 8 bases from V and 6 bases from J, leaving 10 bases between.

The chain employs TRBV5-1 and TRBJ1-3; 8 positions match TRBD1. The V and J ends lost 3 bases and 0 bases, in that order; junction bases with no gene match: 8. The germline gives CDR1 SGHRS, CDR2 YFSETQ. CDR3 length: 17 residues. CDR3 amino acids: CASSSSGTGTSGNTIYF. Here the CDR3 DNA reads TGCGCCAGCAGCTCCTCCGGGACAGGCACCTCTGGAAACACCATATATTTT.

V and J are TRBV18 and TRBJ2-2; D assignment may be TRBD1 or TRBD2 (6 bases each). The CDR3 has 17 amino acids. The germline V gene encodes CDR1 KGHSH and CDR2 LQKENI. Trimming took 3 bases from V and 2 from J, leaving 16 bases between them. DNA for the CDR3: TGTGCCAGCTCACCCAGGGGCTCCGGGAGAAACACCGGGGAGCTGTTTTTT. Translation: CASSPRGSGRNTGELFF.

The chain employs TRBV11-2 and TRBJ2-7; TRBD2 aligns across 13 bases. CDR3 length equals 16 residues. In germline, CDR1 is SGHAT, CDR2 FQNNGV. V lost 6 bases and J lost 0; bases outside the gene matches: 5. CDR3 in DNA: TGTGCCAGCAGTTGGACTAGCGGGAGCCCCTCCTACGAGCAGTACTTC. Translating it yields CASSWTSGSPSYEQYF.

This sequence joins TRBV14 and TRBJ1-3, with D hard to call. CDR1 is SGHDN, CDR2 FVKESK, per germline. V shed 1 base and J shed 0 bases, with 7 bases lying between them. This CDR3 comprises 15 residues. The CDR3 DNA is TGTGCCAGCAGCCAAGGTCCAATCTCTGGAAACACCATATATTTT. This translates into CASSQGPISGNTIYF.

The V call is TRBV6-1, the J call TRBJ1-1; 9 nucleotides match TRBD1. The length of the CDR3 is 13 residues. The ends lost 9 bases at V and 4 bases at J; junction bases unmatched: 6. Germline CDR1 and CDR2: MNHNS and SASEGT. CDR3 protein: CASNRGQITEAFF. DNA of the CDR3: TGTGCCAGTAACAGGGGGCAGATCACTGAAGCTTTCTTT.

The chain carries TRBV28 and TRBJ1-1; D ambiguous. The germline CDR1 and CDR2 sequences are MDHEN and SYDVKM. This CDR3 is 13 amino acids long. V lost 4 bases and J lost 9, with 15 bases in between. CDR3 coding DNA: TGTGCCAGCAGTTCTCGGCATCCCCCCCAAGCTTTCTTT. This sequence encodes CASSSRHPPQAFF.

The genes are TRBV11-2 and TRBJ2-2; no reliable D call. Germline CDR1 SGHAT, CDR2 FQNNGV. This CDR3 is built from 16 residues. Trimming removed 5 bases at V and 5 bases at J, with 18 bases between. For the CDR3, the DNA is TGTGCCAGCAGCCAAGGGTTCTCTACTTCTACCGGGGAGCTGTTTTTT. It translates to CASSQGFSTSTGELFF.

V and J are TRBV9 and TRBJ1-2, with D tentatively TRBD1 (5 bases). This CDR3 is 14 amino acids long. CDR1 and CDR2 (germline): SGDLS, YYNGEE. V was trimmed by 2 bases and J by 1 base, leaving 9 bases between them. CDR3 in amino acids: CASSVTVYNYGYTF. CDR3 in DNA: TGTGCCAGCAGCGTGACAGTTTATAACTATGGCTACACCTTC.

The V call is TRBV21-1, the J call TRBJ1-2; the table's TRBD1 call for D was not verified on the DNA. TRBV21-1 is noted as a pseudogene. The length of the CDR3 is 12 residues. CDR3 coding DNA: TGTGCCAGCAGCAAAGAACGCAGTGGCTACACCTTC. It translates to CASSKERSGYTF.

V is TRBV5-1 and J is TRBJ1-5; D uncertain. CDR3 length equals 13 residues. Germline-derived CDR1 and CDR2 are SGHRS and YFSETQ. The ends were cut back, 1 base at V and 4 bases at J, with 6 bases in the middle. In nucleotides, the CDR3 is TGCGCCAGCAGCTTGACGTCTAATCAGCCCCAGCATTTT. Encoded protein: CASSLTSNQPQHF.

V is TRBV18 and J is TRBJ2-3; 10 positions match TRBD1. CDR1 and CDR2 (germline): KGHSH, LQKENI. V lost 6 bases to trimming and J lost 3 bases; unmatched junction nucleotides: 12. The CDR3 sequence is 17 residues long. The CDR3 loop reads CASSARVTGGRTDTQYF. CDR3 DNA sequence: TGTGCCAGCTCCGCGCGTGTGACAGGGGGCAGGACAGATACGCAGTATTTT.

The chain is built from TRBV7-8 and TRBJ2-7; TRBD2 matches 10 bases. Germline CDR1 is SGHVS and CDR2 is FQNEAQ. The CDR3 has 16 residues. V dropped 2 bases and J dropped 6; count of bases not matched to a gene: 10. The CDR3 DNA reads as TGTGCCAGCAGCTTACAACCGGCTAGCGGGAGTGGCGAGCAGTACTTC. It is translated as CASSLQPASGSGEQYF.

V gene TRBV27 combines with J gene TRBJ1-2; TRBD1 is a possible D gene (6 bases). Trimming took 7 bases from V and 7 from J, leaving 16 bases between them. The CDR3 is made up of 13 amino acids. Germline CDR1 reads MNHEY; CDR2 reads SMNVEV (reference sequence). The CDR3 protein is CASTPWAGAGYTF. The DNA of the CDR3 is TGTGCCAGCACGCCGTGGGCAGGGGCTGGCTACACCTTC.

V is TRBV13 and J is TRBJ2-2, with 14 positions matching TRBD2. CDR3 length: 18 amino acids. Germline CDR1 PRHDT, CDR2 FYEKMQ (reference sequence). V lost 1 base to trimming and J lost 3 bases; unmatched junction nucleotides: 4. The CDR3 region has the DNA TGTGCCAGCAGCTTAGTGGTGGGACTAGCGGGGGACACCGGGGAGCTGTTTTTT. Protein: CASSLVVGLAGDTGELFF.

The chain joins TRBV5-1 to TRBJ2-7; the match to TRBD2 covers 7 bases. CDR1 is SGHRS and CDR2 is YFSETQ in the germline V gene. The CDR3 consists of 13 residues. J lost 1 base, V lost 5 bases, and 3 bases had no gene match. The DNA for the CDR3 is TGCGCCAGCAGAACCGGGGGGTCCTACGAGCAGTACTTC. Amino acids: CASRTGGSYEQYF.

This clone appeared a few times. The V call is TRBV19, the J call TRBJ1-3; D gene unclear. The CDR3 is 17 residues long. Germline V lookup: CDR1 LNHDA, CDR2 SQIVND (reference sequence). The germline V and J ends were trimmed by 5 bases and 2 bases, with 19 bases remaining between them. CDR3 protein: CASSDRPLGSAGNTIYF. The CDR3 nucleotides read TGTGCCAGTAGTGACCGCCCTTTGGGGTCGGCTGGAAACACCATATATTTT.

V is TRBV7-2 and J is TRBJ2-7; tentatively, D is TRBD1 or TRBD2 (5 bases each). The CDR3 contains 13 residues. Deletions cut 3 bases from V and 6 bases from J, with 12 bases between. Germline V gene data show CDR1 as SGHTA and CDR2 as FQGNSA. The CDR3 spells CASSFWDLREQYF. The CDR3 nucleotides read TGTGCCAGCAGCTTTTGGGACCTCCGCGAGCAGTACTTC. The entire variable domain, with the rest obtained from reference TRBV7-2 and TRBJ2-7, is as follows: GAGVSQSPSNKVTEKGKDVELRCDPISGHTALYWYRQSLGQGLEFLIYFQGNSAPDKSGLPSDRFSAERTGGSVSTLTIQRTQQEDSAVYLCASSFWDLREQYFGPGTRLTVT.

The rearrangement links TRBV7-9 to TRBJ2-5, with 7 bases identical to TRBD1. The V gene end was trimmed by 2 bases and the J gene end by 5 bases; junction bases not matched to a gene: 17. Germline CDR1 reads SEHNR; CDR2 reads FQNEAQ (reference sequence). The CDR3 loop spans 18 amino acids. The CDR3 here is CASSLNRGQAPWGETQYF. CDR3 nucleotide sequence: TGTGCCAGCAGCTTAAATCGCGGACAGGCCCCTTGGGGTGAGACCCAGTACTTC. The entire variable domain, with the rest obtained from reference TRBV7-9 and TRBJ2-5, is as follows: DTGVSQNPRHKITKRGQNVTFRCDPISEHNRLYWYRQTLGQGPEFLTYFQNEAQLEKSRLLSDRFSAERPKGSFSTLEIQRTEQGDSAMYLCASSLNRGQAPWGETQYFGPGTRLLVL.